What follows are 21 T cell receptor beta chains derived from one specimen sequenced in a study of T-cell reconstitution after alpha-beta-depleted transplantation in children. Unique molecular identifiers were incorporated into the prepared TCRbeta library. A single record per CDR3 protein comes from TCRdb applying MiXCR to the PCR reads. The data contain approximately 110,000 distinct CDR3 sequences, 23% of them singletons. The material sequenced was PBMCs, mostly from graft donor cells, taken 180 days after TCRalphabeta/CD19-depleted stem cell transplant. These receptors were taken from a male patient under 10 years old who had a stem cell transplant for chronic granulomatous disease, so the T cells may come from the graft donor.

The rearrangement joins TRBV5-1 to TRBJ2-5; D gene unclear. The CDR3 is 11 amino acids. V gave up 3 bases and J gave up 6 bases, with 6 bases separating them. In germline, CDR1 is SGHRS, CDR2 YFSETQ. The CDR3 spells CASSSPQTQYF. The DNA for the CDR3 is TGCGCCAGCAGCTCCCCCCAGACCCAGTACTTC. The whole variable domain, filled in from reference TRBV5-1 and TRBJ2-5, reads KAGVTQTPRYLIKTRGQQVTLSCSPISGHRSVSWYQQTPGQGLQFLFEYFSETQRNKGNFPGRFSGRQFSNSRSEMNVSTLELGDSALYLCASSSPQTQYFGPGTRLLVL.

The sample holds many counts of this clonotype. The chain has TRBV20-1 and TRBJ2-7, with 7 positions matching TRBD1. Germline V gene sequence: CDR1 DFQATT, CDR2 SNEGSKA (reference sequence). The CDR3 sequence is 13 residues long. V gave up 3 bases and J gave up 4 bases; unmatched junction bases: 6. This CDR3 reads CSASEATGYEQYF. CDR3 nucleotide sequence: TGCAGTGCTAGCGAAGCGACAGGGTACGAGCAGTACTTC.

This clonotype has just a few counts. The CDR3: CASSFPRKGTDTQYF. CDR3 sequence (DNA): TGTGCCAGCAGTTTCCCCCGTAAGGGCACAGATACGCAGTATTTT. The V call is TRBV12-3 or TRBV12-4, the J call TRBJ2-3; no clear D. The V gene lost 3 bases and the J gene lost 1 base, with 11 bases spanning the gap. The CDR3 has 15 amino acids.

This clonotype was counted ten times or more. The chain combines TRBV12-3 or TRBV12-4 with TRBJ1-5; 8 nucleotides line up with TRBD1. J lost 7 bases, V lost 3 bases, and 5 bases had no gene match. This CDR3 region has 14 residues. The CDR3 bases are TGTGCCAGCAGTTTCGGACAGGGAAGGCAGCCCCAGCATTTT. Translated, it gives CASSFGQGRQPQHF.

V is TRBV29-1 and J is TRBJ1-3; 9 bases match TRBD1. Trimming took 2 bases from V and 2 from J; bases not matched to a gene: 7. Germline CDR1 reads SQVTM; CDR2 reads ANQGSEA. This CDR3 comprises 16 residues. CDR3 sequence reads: CSVEPFRDRAGNTIYF. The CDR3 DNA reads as TGCAGCGTTGAACCATTCCGGGACAGGGCTGGAAACACCATATATTTT.

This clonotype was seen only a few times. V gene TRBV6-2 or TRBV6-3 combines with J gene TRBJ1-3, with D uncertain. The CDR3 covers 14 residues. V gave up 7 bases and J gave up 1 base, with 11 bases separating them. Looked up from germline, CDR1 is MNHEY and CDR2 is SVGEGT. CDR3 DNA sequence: TGTGCCAGCACCAACGGCGGTTCTGGAAACACCATATATTTT. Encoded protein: CASTNGGSGNTIYF.

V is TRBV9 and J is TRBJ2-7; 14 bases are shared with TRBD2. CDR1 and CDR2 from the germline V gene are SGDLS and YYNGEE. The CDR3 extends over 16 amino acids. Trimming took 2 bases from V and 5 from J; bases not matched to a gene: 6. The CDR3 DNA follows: TGTGCCAGCAGCGTCGGGACTAGCGGGAGTTCCGACGAGCAGTACTTC. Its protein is CASSVGTSGSSDEQYF. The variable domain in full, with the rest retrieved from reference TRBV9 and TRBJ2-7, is DSGVTQTPKHLITATGQRVTLRCSPRSGDLSVYWYQQSLDQGLQFLIQYYNGEERAKGNILERFSAQQFPDLHSELNLSSLELGDSALYFCASSVGTSGSSDEQYFGPGTRLTVT.

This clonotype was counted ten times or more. The CDR3 DNA is TGCGCCAGCAGCCCCCTAAACAGGGGCCCGAGCGGGGAGCTGTTTTTT. Translated, it gives CASSPLNRGPSGELFF. The V and J genes are TRBV5-1 and TRBJ2-2; 7 positions match TRBD1. The CDR3 loop spans 16 amino acids. The V gene end was trimmed by 4 bases and the J gene end by 7 bases; junction bases not matched to a gene: 13. Germline V gene lookup returns CDR1 SGHRS and CDR2 YFSETQ.

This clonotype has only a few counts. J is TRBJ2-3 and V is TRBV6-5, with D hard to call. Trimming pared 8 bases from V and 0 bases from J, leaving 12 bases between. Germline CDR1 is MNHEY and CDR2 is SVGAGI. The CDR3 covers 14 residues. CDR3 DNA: TGTGCCAGCGGTTTCAGGAGAAGCACAGATACGCAGTATTTT. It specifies CASGFRRSTDTQYF.

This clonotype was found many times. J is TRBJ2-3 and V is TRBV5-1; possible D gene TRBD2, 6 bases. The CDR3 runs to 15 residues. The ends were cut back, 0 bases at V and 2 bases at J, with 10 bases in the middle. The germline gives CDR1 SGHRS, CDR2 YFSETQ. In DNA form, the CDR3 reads TGCGCCAGCAGCTTGGACGGGGGACCCACAGATACGCAGTATTTT. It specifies CASSLDGGPTDTQYF. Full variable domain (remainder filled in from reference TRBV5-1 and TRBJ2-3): KAGVTQTPRYLIKTRGQQVTLSCSPISGHRSVSWYQQTPGQGLQFLFEYFSETQRNKGNFPGRFSGRQFSNSRSEMNVSTLELGDSALYLCASSLDGGPTDTQYFGPGTRLTVL.

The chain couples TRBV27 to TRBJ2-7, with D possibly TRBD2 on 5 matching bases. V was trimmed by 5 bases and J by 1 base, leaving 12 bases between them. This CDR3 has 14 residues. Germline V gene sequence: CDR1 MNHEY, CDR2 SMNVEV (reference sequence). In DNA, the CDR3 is TGTGCCAGCAGTGGGAGCGGTCCTTCCTACGAGCAGTACTTC. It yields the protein CASSGSGPSYEQYF.

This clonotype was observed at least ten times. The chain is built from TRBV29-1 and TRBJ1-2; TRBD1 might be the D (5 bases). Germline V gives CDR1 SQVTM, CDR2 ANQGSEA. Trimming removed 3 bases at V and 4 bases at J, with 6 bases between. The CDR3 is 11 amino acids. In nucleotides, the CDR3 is TGCAGCGTTGAGCAGGGCTATGGCTACACCTTC. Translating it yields CSVEQGYGYTF.

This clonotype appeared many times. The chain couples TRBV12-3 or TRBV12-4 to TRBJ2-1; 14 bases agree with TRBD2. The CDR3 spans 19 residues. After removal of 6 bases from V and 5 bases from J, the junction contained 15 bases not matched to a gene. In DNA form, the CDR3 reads TGTGCCAGCAGATTATGGGGACTAGCGGGAGCGGCCTTCAACAATGAGCAGTTCTTC. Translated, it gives CASRLWGLAGAAFNNEQFF.

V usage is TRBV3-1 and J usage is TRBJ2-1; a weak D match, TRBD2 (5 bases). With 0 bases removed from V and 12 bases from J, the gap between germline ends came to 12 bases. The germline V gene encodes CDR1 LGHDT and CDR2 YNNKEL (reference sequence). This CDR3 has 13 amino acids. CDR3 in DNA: TGTGCCAGCAGCCAAGATCGGAAGGCGGGGCAGTTCTTC. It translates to CASSQDRKAGQFF.

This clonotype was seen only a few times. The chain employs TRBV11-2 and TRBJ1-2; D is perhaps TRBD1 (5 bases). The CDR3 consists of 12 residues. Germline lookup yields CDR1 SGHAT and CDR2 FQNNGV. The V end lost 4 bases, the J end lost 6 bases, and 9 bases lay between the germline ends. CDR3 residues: CASSSPGNGYTF. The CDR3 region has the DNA TGTGCCAGCAGCTCCCCAGGGAATGGCTACACCTTC.

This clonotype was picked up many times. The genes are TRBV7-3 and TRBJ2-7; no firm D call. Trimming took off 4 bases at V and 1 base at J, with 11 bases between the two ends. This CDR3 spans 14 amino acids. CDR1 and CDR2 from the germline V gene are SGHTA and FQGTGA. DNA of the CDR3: TGTGCCAGCAGCTCATTCGCCCCTTCCTACGAGCAGTACTTC. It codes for CASSSFAPSYEQYF. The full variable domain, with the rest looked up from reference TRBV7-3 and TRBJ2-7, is GAGVSQTPSNKVTEKGKYVELRCDPISGHTALYWYRQSLGQGPEFLIYFQGTGAADDSGLPNDRFFAVRPEGSVSTLKIQRTERGDSAVYLCASSSFAPSYEQYFGPGTRLTVT.

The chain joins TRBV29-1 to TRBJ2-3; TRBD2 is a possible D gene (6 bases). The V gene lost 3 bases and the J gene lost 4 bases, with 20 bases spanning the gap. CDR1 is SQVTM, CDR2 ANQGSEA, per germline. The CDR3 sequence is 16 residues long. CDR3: CSVDGLAGGFADTQYF. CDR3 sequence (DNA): TGCAGCGTTGATGGGCTAGCCGGGGGTTTCGCAGATACGCAGTATTTT.

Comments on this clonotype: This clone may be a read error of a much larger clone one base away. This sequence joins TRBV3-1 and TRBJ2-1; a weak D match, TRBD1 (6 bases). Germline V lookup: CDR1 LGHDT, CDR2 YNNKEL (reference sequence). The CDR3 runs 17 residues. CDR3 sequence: CASCQEGVESSNNEQFF. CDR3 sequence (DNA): TGTGCCAGCTGCCAAGAGGGGGTCGAGAGTTCGAACAATGAGCAGTTCTTC.

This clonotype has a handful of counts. CDR3 sequence reads: CASSQRLTGELFF. CDR3 in DNA: TGCGCCAGCAGCCAGAGACTTACCGGGGAGCTGTTTTTT. V and J are TRBV4-1 and TRBJ2-2; D uncertain. Trimming pared 3 bases from V and 5 bases from J, leaving 7 bases between. CDR3 length: 13 amino acids. Germline CDR1 MGHRA, CDR2 YSYEKL.

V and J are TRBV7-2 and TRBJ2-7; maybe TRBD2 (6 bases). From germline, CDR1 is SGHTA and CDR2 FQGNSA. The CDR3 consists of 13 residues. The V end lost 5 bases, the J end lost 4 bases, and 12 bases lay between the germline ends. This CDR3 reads CASSRVRGYEQYF. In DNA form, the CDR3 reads TGTGCCAGCAGCCGGGTCCGGGGGTACGAGCAGTACTTC.

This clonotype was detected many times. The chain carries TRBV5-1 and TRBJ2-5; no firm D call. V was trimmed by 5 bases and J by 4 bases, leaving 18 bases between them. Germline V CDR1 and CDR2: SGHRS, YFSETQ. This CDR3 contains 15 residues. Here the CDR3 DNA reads TGCGCCAGCAGTCCACGACCTCCCCCACCAGAGACCCAGTACTTC. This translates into CASSPRPPPPETQYF.